Presented here are 22 T cell receptor beta chains from one specimen sequenced in a study of blood T cell repertoires in COVID-19. Method: immunoSEQ multiplex PCR; TCRdb's copy keeps in-frame clones and lacks some. The sample holds 200,000 to 300,000 clones, 87% seen once. The material sequenced was peripheral blood. Receptors originate from a woman in her 50s with acute or convalescent COVID-19.

The rearrangement joins TRBV15 to TRBJ1-5; 9 bases map to TRBD1. The J segment lost 2 bases and the V segment lost 3 bases, leaving 5 bases of the junction unmatched. The germline gives CDR1 LNHNV, CDR2 YYDKDF (reference sequence). This CDR3 is 16 amino acids long. CDR3 sequence reads: CATSSGQGTGNQPQHF. CDR3 in DNA: TGTGCCACCAGCAGCGGACAGGGGACGGGCAATCAGCCCCAGCATTTT.

The chain joins TRBV6-4 to TRBJ1-1; D remains ambiguous. The CDR3 loop spans 13 amino acids. The germline CDR1 and CDR2 sequences are MRHNA and SNTAGT. V lost 5 bases and J 1 base, leaving 8 bases between the germline ends. The CDR3 here is CASSKEENTEAFF. The CDR3 nucleotides read TGTGCCAGCAGTAAGGAGGAGAACACTGAAGCTTTCTTT.

The V and J genes are TRBV19 and TRBJ1-1, with 12 positions matching TRBD1. Losses at the gene ends were 7 bases for V and 8 bases for J; bases not matched to a gene: 8. Per the germline V gene, CDR1 is LNHDA and CDR2 is SQIVND (reference sequence). The CDR3 extends over 14 amino acids. The CDR3 protein is CASIPGTGGAEAFF. In DNA, the CDR3 is TGTGCCAGTATCCCCGGGACAGGGGGCGCGGAAGCTTTCTTT.

The V gene is TRBV6-2 or TRBV6-3, the J gene TRBJ2-2; tentative D call: TRBD2 (5 bases). The CDR3 extends over 15 amino acids. In germline, CDR1 is MNHEY, CDR2 SVGEGT. V lost 2 bases and J 3 bases, leaving 10 bases between the germline ends. CDR3 sequence: CASSYPGLYTGELFF. In nucleotides, the CDR3 is TGTGCCAGCAGTTACCCCGGACTGTACACCGGGGAGCTGTTTTTT.

CDR3 DNA: TGTGCCAGCGATGGCAGAGGAAACACCGGGGAGCTGTTTTTT. This encodes CASDGRGNTGELFF. V is TRBV3-1 (or the pseudogene TRBV3-2) and J is TRBJ2-2; D is uncertain. Deletions cut 8 bases from V and 2 bases from J, with 12 bases between. The CDR3 runs to 14 residues. The germline V gene has CDR1 LGHDT and CDR2 YNNKEL (reference sequence).

This chain uses TRBV28 with TRBJ1-1, with TRBD1 as a possible D gene (5 bases). This CDR3 has 14 residues. V lost 3 bases and J lost 1, with 9 bases in between. Germline assignment: CDR1 MDHEN and CDR2 SYDVKM. CDR3 DNA: TGTGCCAGCAGTTTCGGACATAAGAACACTGAAGCTTTCTTT. It translates to CASSFGHKNTEAFF.

This chain uses TRBV7-3 with TRBJ1-1; D gene uncertain. The CDR3 covers 14 residues. Deletions cut 3 bases from V and 0 bases from J, with 8 bases between. The germline gives CDR1 SGHTA, CDR2 FQGTGA. CDR3 sequence (DNA): TGTGCCAGCAGCTTCCTCGTTTTGAACACTGAAGCTTTCTTT. The encoded protein is CASSFLVLNTEAFF.

The V gene is TRBV28, the J gene TRBJ1-2, with 10 bases that match TRBD1. The CDR3 contains 16 residues. Germline V lookup: CDR1 MDHEN, CDR2 SYDVKM. After removal of 4 bases from V and 7 bases from J, the junction contained 12 bases not matched to a gene. The CDR3 DNA is TGTGCCAGCAGTTCCCTCTCGACAGGGGGCGGGGCTGGCTACACCTTC. Protein: CASSSLSTGGGAGYTF.

V is TRBV2 and J is TRBJ2-7, with 11 positions matching TRBD2. V was clipped by 6 bases and J by 3 bases; unmatched bases: 1. Germline V gene data show CDR1 as SNHLY and CDR2 as FYNNEI. This CDR3 comprises 13 residues. The CDR3 spells CASSTSGGYEQYF. The CDR3 nucleotides are TGTGCCAGCAGCACTAGCGGGGGCTACGAGCAGTACTTC.

This chain connects TRBV24-1 to TRBJ2-6, with a possible D match to TRBD1 (6 bases). Per germline, CDR1 KGHDR and CDR2 SFDVKD. The CDR3 is 17 amino acids. Trimming pared 3 bases from V and 4 bases from J, leaving 15 bases between. The CDR3 loop reads CATSDQRRQAGANVLTF. The CDR3 coding sequence is TGTGCCACCAGTGATCAACGAAGACAGGCGGGGGCCAACGTCCTGACTTTC.

The chain carries TRBV4-1 and TRBJ2-7, with 8 bases identical to TRBD2. The CDR3 is 16 residues long. The germline CDR1 and CDR2 sequences are MGHRA and YSYEKL. V was pared by 4 bases and J by 0 bases, with 8 bases of the junction left unmatched. Written as DNA, the CDR3 is TGCGCCAGCAGCCTAAGAGAGACTAGCGTCTCCTACGAGCAGTACTTC. It encodes CASSLRETSVSYEQYF.

The chain combines TRBV7-9 with TRBJ1-1; 11 bases line up with TRBD1. The V gene end was trimmed by 4 bases and the J gene end by 3 bases; junction bases not matched to a gene: 13. Per germline, CDR1 SEHNR and CDR2 FQNEAQ (reference sequence). The CDR3 sequence is 18 residues long. As DNA, the CDR3 is TGTGCCAGCAGCTCCCCCGGGACAGGGGGAAATCAGGACACTGAAGCTTTCTTT. Translation gives CASSSPGTGGNQDTEAFF.

The V call is TRBV27, the J call TRBJ1-1; D not resolved. The germline CDR1 and CDR2 sequences are MNHEY and SMNVEV (reference sequence). Trimming stripped 2 bases from V and 5 bases from J, with 12 bases between. This CDR3 contains 14 residues. CDR3 region: CASSLTGGGTEAFF. CDR3 in DNA: TGTGCCAGCAGTTTAACGGGCGGCGGGACTGAAGCTTTCTTT.

The chain employs TRBV2 and TRBJ1-5; 7 positions agree with TRBD1. V dropped 4 bases and J dropped 5; count of bases not matched to a gene: 8. Germline loops: CDR1 SNHLY, CDR2 FYNNEI. This CDR3 spans 15 amino acids. CDR3 region: CASSGGRTGDQPQHF. CDR3 DNA: TGTGCCAGCAGTGGAGGAAGGACAGGTGATCAGCCCCAGCATTTT.

This clone was counted between two and nine times. This rearrangement joins TRBV10-1 to TRBJ1-1; TRBD1 might be the D (6 bases). Trimming left V 3 bases short and J 7 bases short, with 15 bases between. The germline V gene has CDR1 WNHNN and CDR2 SYGVQD (reference sequence). The CDR3 contains 14 residues. The DNA of the CDR3 is TGCGCCAGCAGTGATGGCAGATGGGGGCTTGAAGCTTTCTTT. Its protein product is CASSDGRWGLEAFF.

This clone was observed a single time. J is TRBJ2-1 and V is TRBV9, with TRBD2 matching over 9 bases. This CDR3 comprises 15 residues. Per germline, CDR1 SGDLS and CDR2 YYNGEE. After removal of 3 bases from V and 7 bases from J, the junction contained 8 bases not matched to a gene. Here the CDR3 reads CASSALAGRDNEQFF. CDR3 in DNA: TGTGCCAGCAGCGCTCTAGCGGGACGAGATAATGAGCAGTTCTTC.

J is TRBJ1-5 and V is TRBV28, with D tentatively TRBD1 (6 bases). The CDR3 is 13 amino acids. V dropped 10 bases and J dropped 3 bases, with 13 bases sitting between them. Germline CDR1 MDHEN, CDR2 SYDVKM. The CDR3 DNA sequence: TGTGCCAACTCGGGACAATACAATCAGCCCCAGCATTTT. The encoded protein is CANSGQYNQPQHF.

V usage is TRBV10-3 and J usage is TRBJ2-7; 11 nucleotides line up with TRBD2. This CDR3 contains 13 residues. Germline-derived CDR1 and CDR2 are ENHRY and SYGVKD. Losses at the gene ends were 11 bases for V and 3 bases for J; bases not matched to a gene: 6. CDR3 loop: CAVATSGNYEQYF. CDR3 DNA: TGTGCCGTCGCGACTAGCGGGAACTACGAGCAGTACTTC.

The rearrangement uses TRBV18 and TRBJ1-2; the D gene is possibly TRBD1 (5 bases). The germline V and J ends were trimmed by 0 bases and 2 bases, with 10 bases remaining between them. Looked up from germline, CDR1 is KGHSH and CDR2 is LQKENI. The CDR3 runs 15 residues. CDR3 in DNA: TGTGCCAGCTCACCACCGCCAGGGATGAACTATGGCTACACCTTC. It yields the protein CASSPPPGMNYGYTF. Full variable domain (rest looked up from reference TRBV18 and TRBJ1-2): NAGVMQNPRHLVRRRGQEARLRCSPMKGHSHVYWYRQLPEEGLKFMVYLQKENIIDESGMPKERFSAEFPKEGPSILRIQQVVRGDSAAYFCASSPPPGMNYGYTFGSGTRLTVV.

The chain couples TRBV11-2 to TRBJ1-2, with D possibly TRBD1 on 5 matching bases. Germline V gene data show CDR1 as SGHAT and CDR2 as FQNNGV. V was shortened by 5 bases and J by 2 bases, with 12 bases between the two germline ends. The CDR3 covers 14 residues. CDR3 amino acids: CASSPLTENYGYTF. CDR3 coding DNA: TGTGCCAGCAGCCCCCTGACAGAAAACTATGGCTACACCTTC.

This chain connects TRBV5-5 to TRBJ1-5; 12 nucleotides agree with TRBD1. The CDR3 has 18 amino acids. V shed 4 bases and J 1 base; nucleotides not matched to a gene: 9. CDR1 and CDR2 from the germline V gene are SGHKS and YYEKEE (reference sequence). The chain's CDR3 is CASSVGTGGRSSNQPQHF. The CDR3, as DNA: TGTGCCAGCAGCGTCGGGACAGGGGGCCGTTCGAGCAATCAGCCCCAGCATTTT.

The chain links TRBV21-1 to TRBJ2-2; the table's D call, TRBD1, has no DNA check behind it. TRBV21-1 represents a pseudogene. The CDR3 covers 18 residues. The CDR3 DNA sequence: TGTGCCAGCAGCAAACCGAGGAGTGACAGCAGGAACACCGGGGAGCTGTTTTTT. This sequence encodes CASSKPRSDSRNTGELFF.